The 9 T cell receptor beta chains listed next were all sequenced from one sample in a study of graft-versus-host responses after intestinal transplantation. The data were produced by immunoSEQ multiplex PCR, yet TCRdb's version contains in-frame clones alone and is incomplete. Of about 71,000 clones listed, 90% are singletons. Their cognate antigens are unknown. The starting material was unstimulated CD8+ T cells sorted from spleen or lymph node cells, obtained before intestinal transplant. These receptors all stem from a human donor who received an intestinal transplant.

This sequence joins TRBV7-8 and TRBJ2-7; D perhaps matches TRBD2 (6 bases). This CDR3 has 12 residues. In germline, CDR1 is SGHVS, CDR2 FQNEAQ. Trimming removed 3 bases from V and 6 bases from J, with 9 bases in between. The CDR3 loop reads CASSLAGGEQYF. The CDR3, as DNA: TGTGCCAGCAGCTTGGCCGGGGGCGAGCAGTACTTC.

The rearrangement links TRBV7-3 to TRBJ2-7, with 8 bases lining up with TRBD1. This CDR3 spans 16 amino acids. The V and J ends lost 0 bases and 7 bases, in that order; junction bases with no gene match: 11. In germline, CDR1 is SGHTA, CDR2 FQGTGA. The CDR3 here is CASSLTGQVPGFEQYF. The CDR3 coding sequence is TGTGCCAGCAGCTTAACGGGACAGGTCCCCGGTTTTGAGCAGTACTTC.

J is TRBJ1-2 and V is TRBV13; 9 positions match TRBD1. Germline V gives CDR1 PRHDT, CDR2 FYEKMQ (reference sequence). The CDR3 spans 14 residues. Trimming at V came to 5 bases and at J to 4 bases, leaving 5 bases not matched to a gene. Here the CDR3 reads CASSEQTGGYGYTF. The CDR3 coding sequence is TGTGCCAGCAGCGAACAGACAGGGGGCTATGGCTACACCTTC.

This sequence joins TRBV4-1 and TRBJ2-3; D remains ambiguous. This CDR3 comprises 14 residues. Trimming cost V 0 bases and J 3 bases, with 7 bases left between them. Germline V gene data show CDR1 as MGHRA and CDR2 as YSYEKL. The CDR3 region is CASSQDGATDTQYF. CDR3 DNA sequence: TGCGCCAGCAGCCAAGATGGAGCTACAGATACGCAGTATTTT.

The chain joins TRBV11-2 to TRBJ2-7; perhaps TRBD2 as D (5 bases). There are 13 residues in the CDR3. V dropped 7 bases and J dropped 1 base, with 11 bases sitting between them. From germline, CDR1 is SGHAT and CDR2 FQNNGV. CDR3 sequence: CASTPGESYEQYF. CDR3 nucleotides: TGTGCCAGCACCCCCGGGGAGTCCTACGAGCAGTACTTC.

The rearrangement uses TRBV9 and TRBJ2-7, with D unclear. The ends were cut back, 7 bases at V and 3 bases at J, with 8 bases in the middle. The CDR3 totals 11 residues. Germline V gene data show CDR1 as SGDLS and CDR2 as YYNGEE. CDR3 amino acids: CASGTGYEQYF. As DNA, the CDR3 is TGTGCCAGCGGTACGGGCTACGAGCAGTACTTC. Together with reference TRBV9 and TRBJ2-7, the CDR3 gives the full variable domain: DSGVTQTPKHLITATGQRVTLRCSPRSGDLSVYWYQQSLDQGLQFLIQYYNGEERAKGNILERFSAQQFPDLHSELNLSSLELGDSALYFCASGTGYEQYFGPGTRLTVT.

The CDR3 reads CASSLAQGGLNTEAFF. CDR3 DNA: TGCGCCAGCAGCTTAGCCCAGGGAGGTTTGAACACTGAAGCTTTCTTT. The V gene is TRBV5-1, the J gene TRBJ1-1; possible D gene TRBD1, 5 bases. Trimming removed 2 bases at V and 0 bases at J, with 14 bases between. Germline V gene sequence: CDR1 SGHRS, CDR2 YFSETQ. This CDR3 is 16 amino acids long.

The V gene is TRBV15, the J gene TRBJ2-1; D is perhaps TRBD1 (5 bases). V lost 4 bases to trimming and J lost 3 bases, with 13 bases between them. The germline gives CDR1 LNHNV, CDR2 YYDKDF (reference sequence). The CDR3 loop spans 15 amino acids. This CDR3 is CATSKGQQYYNEQFF. The CDR3 nucleotides are TGTGCCACCAGCAAGGGGCAGCAATACTACAATGAGCAGTTCTTC.

The rearrangement uses TRBV9 and TRBJ2-7, with 7 positions matching TRBD2. The germline V gene encodes CDR1 SGDLS and CDR2 YYNGEE. The junction had 5 bases not matched to a gene; V was cut back by 1 base and J by 1 base. There are 15 residues in the CDR3. The CDR3 DNA reads as TGTGCCAGCAGCGTATCCAGCGGGGAATCCTACGAGCAGTACTTC. It is translated as CASSVSSGESYEQYF.